A selection of T cell receptor beta chains follows, all from one sample in a study of human T cells and chemical hapten exposure. TCRdb called the RACE reads again in MiXCR, with one record for every CDR3 protein. The table has about 350,000 distinct CDR3 sequences, 5.5% seen once. The sample here was whole blood, taken in connection with sensitization to the hapten diphenylcyclopropenone (DPC). The receptors were sampled from a woman under 30 with alopecia areata. Some clones in this sample may be carry-over from other donors' samples. Both conserved end residues are part of each CDR3. Fields, in order: clone size, V gene, D gene, J gene, CDR3 protein, CDR3 DNA. D genes are given only for firm matches. Some rows mark clone size as missing; the rest say once, few, many or name a class of expanded clone.

abundance: many
v_gene: TRBV7-9
d_gene: TRBD1
j_gene: TRBJ1-5
CDR3aa: CASSFDGDRAQPQHF
CDR3nt: TGTGCCAGCAGCTTCGACGGTGACAGGGCTCAGCCCCAGCATTTT

abundance: few
v_gene: TRBV12-3/TRBV12-4
d_gene: TRBD1
j_gene: TRBJ2-2
CDR3aa: CASSLEQGFDTGELFF
CDR3nt: TGTGCCAGCAGTTTAGAACAGGGGTTCGACACCGGGGAGCTGTTTTTT

abundance: few
v_gene: TRBV14
d_gene: .
j_gene: TRBJ1-1
CDR3aa: CASSHRGAGTEAFF
CDR3nt: TGTGCCAGCAGCCACAGGGGCGCAGGTACTGAAGCTTTCTTT

abundance: many
v_gene: TRBV27
d_gene: .
j_gene: TRBJ2-4
CDR3aa: CASSPEIAKNIQYF
CDR3nt: TGTGCCAGCAGTCCAGAGATAGCCAAAAACATTCAGTACTTC

abundance: many
v_gene: TRBV20-1
d_gene: .
j_gene: TRBJ2-3
CDR3aa: CSARVTKATDTQYF
CDR3nt: TGCAGTGCTAGAGTGACGAAAGCCACAGATACGCAGTATTTT

abundance: few
v_gene: TRBV25-1
d_gene: .
j_gene: TRBJ2-2
CDR3aa: CASSEPMGPSTGELFF
CDR3nt: TGTGCCAGCAGTGAACCTATGGGGCCTAGCACCGGGGAGCTGTTTTTT

abundance: few
v_gene: TRBV28
d_gene: .
j_gene: TRBJ2-2
CDR3aa: CASTLEYGTSNTGELFF
CDR3nt: TGTGCCAGCACCCTAGAGTACGGGACATCGAACACCGGGGAGCTGTTTTTT

abundance: few
v_gene: TRBV19
d_gene: .
j_gene: TRBJ1-2
CDR3aa: CASSIGQGRYYGYTF
CDR3nt: TGTGCCAGTAGTATTGGTCAGGGGAGGTACTATGGCTACACCTTC

abundance: many
v_gene: TRBV5-1
d_gene: TRBD2
j_gene: TRBJ2-1
CDR3aa: CASRESGGGYNEQFF
CDR3nt: TGCGCCAGCAGAGAATCGGGGGGAGGCTACAATGAGCAGTTCTTC

abundance: few
v_gene: TRBV7-2
d_gene: .
j_gene: TRBJ1-1
CDR3aa: CASSLTALNTEAFF
CDR3nt: TGTGCCAGCAGCTTGACAGCTCTGAACACTGAAGCTTTCTTT

abundance: many
v_gene: TRBV6-6
d_gene: .
j_gene: TRBJ1-2
CDR3aa: CASSFEGRSYGYTF
CDR3nt: TGTGCCAGCAGTTTCGAGGGGAGGAGCTATGGCTACACCTTC

abundance: .
v_gene: TRBV25-1
d_gene: TRBD2
j_gene: TRBJ2-7
CDR3aa: CASSEPGLVRNEQYF
CDR3nt: TGTGCCAGCAGTGAACCGGGACTAGTTCGCAACGAGCAGTACTTC

abundance: many
v_gene: TRBV9
d_gene: .
j_gene: TRBJ1-2
CDR3aa: CASSVVPGGPSNYGYTF
CDR3nt: TGTGCCAGCAGCGTAGTCCCAGGAGGCCCCTCTAACTATGGCTACACCTTC

abundance: many
v_gene: TRBV5-6
d_gene: .
j_gene: TRBJ2-7
CDR3aa: CASSFKGVGFYEQYF
CDR3nt: TGTGCCAGCAGCTTCAAAGGGGTTGGGTTCTACGAGCAGTACTTC

abundance: few
v_gene: TRBV7-2
d_gene: .
j_gene: TRBJ1-2
CDR3aa: CASSFRVGSNYGYTF
CDR3nt: TGTGCCAGCAGCTTCCGAGTCGGGTCTAACTATGGCTACACCTTC

abundance: .
v_gene: TRBV20-1
d_gene: TRBD2
j_gene: TRBJ2-3
CDR3aa: CSARGTSGGPRDTDTQYF
CDR3nt: TGCAGTGCTAGAGGGACTAGCGGGGGCCCTCGTGACACAGATACGCAGTATTTT

abundance: many
v_gene: TRBV5-1
d_gene: .
j_gene: TRBJ1-6
CDR3aa: CASSFGNAPLHF
CDR3nt: TGCGCCAGCAGCTTCGGGAACGCACCCCTCCACTTT

abundance: few
v_gene: TRBV28
d_gene: .
j_gene: TRBJ1-2
CDR3aa: CASSSHAGGNYGYTF
CDR3nt: TGTGCCAGCAGTTCCCACGCGGGGGGAAACTATGGCTACACCTTC

abundance: many
v_gene: TRBV20-1
d_gene: TRBD1
j_gene: TRBJ1-5
CDR3aa: CSARGQGDQPQHF
CDR3nt: TGCAGTGCTAGAGGGCAGGGGGATCAGCCCCAGCATTTT

abundance: few
v_gene: TRBV5-8
d_gene: .
j_gene: TRBJ1-5
CDR3aa: CASRATGYQPQHF
CDR3nt: TGTGCCAGCAGGGCTACAGGGTATCAGCCCCAGCATTTT

abundance: .
v_gene: TRBV18
d_gene: .
j_gene: TRBJ1-2
CDR3aa: CASSPYGSYYGYTF
CDR3nt: TGTGCCAGCTCACCATACGGGAGCTACTATGGCTACACCTTC

abundance: few
v_gene: TRBV28
d_gene: TRBD1
j_gene: TRBJ1-1
CDR3aa: CASSLVGQTFEAFF
CDR3nt: TGTGCCAGCAGTTTGGTGGGACAGACTTTTGAAGCTTTCTTT

abundance: many
v_gene: TRBV29-1
d_gene: .
j_gene: TRBJ1-2
CDR3aa: CSVDAGYGYTF
CDR3nt: TGCAGCGTTGACGCGGGGTATGGCTACACCTTC

abundance: .
v_gene: TRBV12-3/TRBV12-4
d_gene: .
j_gene: TRBJ1-3
CDR3aa: CASSLVGTNTIYF
CDR3nt: TGTGCCAGCAGTTTAGTGGGGACAAACACCATATATTTT

abundance: many
v_gene: TRBV5-6
d_gene: TRBD2
j_gene: TRBJ2-3
CDR3aa: CASSSLTSGGIDTQYF
CDR3nt: TGTGCCAGCAGCTCGTTGACTAGCGGGGGTATAGATACGCAGTATTTT

abundance: few
v_gene: TRBV7-3
d_gene: .
j_gene: TRBJ1-1
CDR3aa: CASSTGSPLVGTEAFF
CDR3nt: TGTGCCAGCTCCACAGGGTCCCCCTTGGTCGGCACTGAAGCTTTCTTT

abundance: many
v_gene: TRBV7-9
d_gene: .
j_gene: TRBJ2-5
CDR3aa: CASSTQGIETQYF
CDR3nt: TGTGCCAGCAGCACTCAGGGAATCGAGACCCAGTACTTC

abundance: many
v_gene: TRBV6-6
d_gene: TRBD2
j_gene: TRBJ2-2
CDR3aa: CASSGLAGVHGELFF
CDR3nt: TGTGCCAGCAGTGGGCTAGCGGGGGTGCATGGGGAGCTGTTTTTT

abundance: .
v_gene: TRBV11-2
d_gene: TRBD1
j_gene: TRBJ2-7
CDR3aa: CASSTRTGGDEQYF
CDR3nt: TGTGCCAGCAGCACTCGGACAGGGGGGGACGAGCAGTACTTC

abundance: many
v_gene: TRBV7-9
d_gene: .
j_gene: TRBJ1-1
CDR3aa: CASSRTDTEAFF
CDR3nt: TGTGCCAGCAGCCGTACGGACACTGAAGCTTTCTTT

abundance: many
v_gene: TRBV11-2
d_gene: .
j_gene: TRBJ2-3
CDR3aa: CASSATGTPTRDF
CDR3nt: TGTGCCAGCAGCGCGACCGGGACACCAACGCGAGATTTT

abundance: many
v_gene: TRBV5-1
d_gene: TRBD1
j_gene: TRBJ1-4
CDR3aa: CASSGGQVATNEKLFF
CDR3nt: TGCGCCAGCAGCGGAGGACAGGTTGCAACTAATGAAAAACTGTTTTTT

abundance: .
v_gene: TRBV4-1
d_gene: .
j_gene: TRBJ2-6
CDR3aa: CASSQDVGTGANVLTF
CDR3nt: TGCGCCAGCAGCCAAGATGTCGGGACTGGGGCCAACGTCCTGACTTTC

abundance: .
v_gene: TRBV15
d_gene: TRBD1
j_gene: TRBJ1-2
CDR3aa: CATSRAGQLYGYTF
CDR3nt: TGTGCCACCAGCAGAGCGGGACAGCTCTATGGCTACACCTTC

abundance: few
v_gene: TRBV12-3/TRBV12-4
d_gene: .
j_gene: TRBJ1-2
CDR3aa: CASSGRDKANYGYTF
CDR3nt: TGTGCCAGCAGTGGCCGGGACAAAGCTAACTATGGCTACACCTTC

abundance: .
v_gene: TRBV6-5
d_gene: TRBD2
j_gene: TRBJ2-1
CDR3aa: CASSYLIAGAAYNEQFF
CDR3nt: TGTGCCAGCAGTTACCTAATAGCGGGGGCCGCCTACAATGAGCAGTTCTTC

abundance: many
v_gene: TRBV4-2
d_gene: TRBD2
j_gene: TRBJ2-5
CDR3aa: CASRNSGEETQYF
CDR3nt: TGTGCCAGCAGAAATAGCGGGGAGGAGACCCAGTACTTC

abundance: .
v_gene: TRBV7-9
d_gene: .
j_gene: TRBJ2-6
CDR3aa: CASSFPGSGANVLTF
CDR3nt: TGTGCCAGCAGCTTCCCTGGCTCTGGGGCCAACGTCCTGACTTTC

abundance: few
v_gene: TRBV7-2
d_gene: TRBD1
j_gene: TRBJ1-1
CDR3aa: CASSPITGGVTEAFF
CDR3nt: TGTGCCAGCAGCCCGATTACAGGGGGGGTCACTGAAGCTTTCTTT

abundance: few
v_gene: TRBV6-5
d_gene: TRBD1
j_gene: TRBJ1-2
CDR3aa: CASSVTGRSDGYTF
CDR3nt: TGTGCCAGCAGTGTGACAGGGAGATCCGATGGCTACACCTTC

abundance: .
v_gene: TRBV4-3
d_gene: .
j_gene: TRBJ2-5
CDR3aa: CASSQDRGVPQYF
CDR3nt: TGCGCCAGCAGCCAAGATCGCGGGGTCCCCCAGTACTTC

abundance: .
v_gene: TRBV12-3/TRBV12-4
d_gene: .
j_gene: TRBJ2-2
CDR3aa: CASSLVAPGELFF
CDR3nt: TGTGCCAGCAGTTTAGTGGCACCCGGGGAGCTGTTTTTT

abundance: .
v_gene: TRBV24-1
d_gene: .
j_gene: TRBJ2-2
CDR3aa: CATSATSPEGTGELFF
CDR3nt: TGTGCCACCAGTGCAACCTCCCCGGAGGGAACCGGGGAGCTGTTTTTT

abundance: .
v_gene: TRBV6-5
d_gene: .
j_gene: TRBJ1-2
CDR3aa: CASRSPLIDGYTF
CDR3nt: TGTGCCAGCAGGTCCCCTTTAATCGATGGCTACACCTTC

abundance: many
v_gene: TRBV5-1
d_gene: .
j_gene: TRBJ1-1
CDR3aa: CASSLGRTEAFF
CDR3nt: TGCGCCAGCAGCTTGGGGAGGACTGAAGCTTTCTTT

abundance: few
v_gene: TRBV29-1
d_gene: .
j_gene: TRBJ1-3
CDR3aa: CSVVLNLSGNTIYF
CDR3nt: TGCAGCGTGGTCTTGAACCTTTCTGGAAACACCATATATTTT

abundance: medium-sized
v_gene: TRBV27
d_gene: .
j_gene: TRBJ1-2
CDR3aa: CASTPSKDLYGYTF
CDR3nt: TGTGCCAGCACCCCCAGTAAAGACTTATATGGCTACACCTTC

abundance: .
v_gene: TRBV5-6
d_gene: TRBD1
j_gene: TRBJ1-1
CDR3aa: CASSFVTGGAEAFF
CDR3nt: TGTGCCAGCAGCTTCGTAACAGGGGGCGCGGAAGCTTTCTTT

abundance: many
v_gene: TRBV20-1
d_gene: TRBD1
j_gene: TRBJ1-2
CDR3aa: CSGTLEGGFGYTF
CDR3nt: TGCAGTGGCACACTAGAAGGGGGCTTTGGCTACACCTTC

abundance: .
v_gene: TRBV18
d_gene: .
j_gene: TRBJ1-5
CDR3aa: CASSPSRGRSNQPQHF
CDR3nt: TGTGCCAGCTCACCATCTAGGGGTCGGAGCAATCAGCCCCAGCATTTT

abundance: few
v_gene: TRBV5-1
d_gene: .
j_gene: TRBJ2-1
CDR3aa: CASSLESAPQFF
CDR3nt: TGCGCCAGCAGCTTGGAAAGTGCTCCCCAGTTCTTC